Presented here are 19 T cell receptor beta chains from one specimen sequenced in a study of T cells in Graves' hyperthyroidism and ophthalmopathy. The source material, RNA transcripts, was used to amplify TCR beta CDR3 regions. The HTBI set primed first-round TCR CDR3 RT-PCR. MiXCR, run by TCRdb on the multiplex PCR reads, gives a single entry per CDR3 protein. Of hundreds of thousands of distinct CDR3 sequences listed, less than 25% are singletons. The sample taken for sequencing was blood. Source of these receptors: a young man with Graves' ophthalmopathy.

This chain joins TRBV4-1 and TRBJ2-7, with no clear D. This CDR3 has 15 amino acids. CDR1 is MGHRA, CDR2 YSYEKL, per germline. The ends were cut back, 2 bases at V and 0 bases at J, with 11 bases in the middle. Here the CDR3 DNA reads TGCGCCAGCAGCCAATCGAAGTCCCCCTCCTACGAGCAGTACTTC. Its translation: CASSQSKSPSYEQYF.

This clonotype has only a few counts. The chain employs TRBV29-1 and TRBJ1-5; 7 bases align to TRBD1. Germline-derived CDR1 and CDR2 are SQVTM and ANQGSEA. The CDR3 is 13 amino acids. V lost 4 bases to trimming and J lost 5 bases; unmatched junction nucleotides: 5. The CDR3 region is CSVVGTGDQPQHF. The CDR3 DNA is TGCAGCGTTGTGGGAACAGGGGATCAGCCCCAGCATTTT.

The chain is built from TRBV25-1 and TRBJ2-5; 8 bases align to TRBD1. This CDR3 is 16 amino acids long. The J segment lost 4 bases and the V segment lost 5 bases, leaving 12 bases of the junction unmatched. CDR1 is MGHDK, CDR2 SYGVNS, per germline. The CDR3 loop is CASSKFRTGNRETQYF. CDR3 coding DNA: TGTGCCAGCAGTAAATTCCGGACAGGGAATCGAGAGACCCAGTACTTC.

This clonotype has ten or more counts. In DNA form, the CDR3 reads TGTGCCAGCTCACCACCTGACGGGTACCAAGAGACCCAGTACTTC. Amino acids: CASSPPDGYQETQYF. This rearrangement joins TRBV18 to TRBJ2-5; D not certain. The CDR3 spans 15 residues. Between the trimmed V and J ends, which lost 0 bases and 0 bases, there was a span of 8 bases. From germline, CDR1 is KGHSH and CDR2 LQKENI.

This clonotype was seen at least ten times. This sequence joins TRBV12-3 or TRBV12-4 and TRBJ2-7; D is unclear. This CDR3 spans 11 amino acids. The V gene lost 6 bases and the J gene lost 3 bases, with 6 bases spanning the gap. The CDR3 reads CASSLHYEQYF. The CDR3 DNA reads TGTGCCAGCAGCCTACACTACGAGCAGTACTTC.

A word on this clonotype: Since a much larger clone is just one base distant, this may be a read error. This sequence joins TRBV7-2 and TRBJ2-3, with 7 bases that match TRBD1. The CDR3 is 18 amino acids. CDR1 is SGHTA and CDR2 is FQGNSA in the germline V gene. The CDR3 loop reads CASSRARGGRQGTDTQCF. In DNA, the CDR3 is TGTGCCAGCAGCAGGGCGAGAGGGGGCCGCCAGGGGACAGATACGCAGTGTTTT.

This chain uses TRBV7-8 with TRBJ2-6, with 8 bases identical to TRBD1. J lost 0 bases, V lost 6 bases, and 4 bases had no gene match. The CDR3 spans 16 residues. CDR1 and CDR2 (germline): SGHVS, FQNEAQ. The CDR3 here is CASRGTGYSGANVLTF. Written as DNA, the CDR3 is TGTGCCAGCAGAGGGACAGGTTACTCTGGGGCCAACGTCCTGACTTTC.

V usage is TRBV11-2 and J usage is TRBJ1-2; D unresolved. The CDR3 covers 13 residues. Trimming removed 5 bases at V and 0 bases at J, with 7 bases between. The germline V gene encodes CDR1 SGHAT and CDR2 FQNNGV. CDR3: CASSRMANYGYTF. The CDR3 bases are TGTGCCAGCAGCCGGATGGCTAACTATGGCTACACCTTC.

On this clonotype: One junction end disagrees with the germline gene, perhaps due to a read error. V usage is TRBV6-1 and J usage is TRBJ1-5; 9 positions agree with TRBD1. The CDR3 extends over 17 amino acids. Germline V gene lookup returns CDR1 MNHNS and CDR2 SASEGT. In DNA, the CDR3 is TGTGCCAGCAGTTATCCGGGAACAGGGGGCTCCAATCAGCTCCAGCATTTT. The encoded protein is CASSYPGTGGSNQLQHF.

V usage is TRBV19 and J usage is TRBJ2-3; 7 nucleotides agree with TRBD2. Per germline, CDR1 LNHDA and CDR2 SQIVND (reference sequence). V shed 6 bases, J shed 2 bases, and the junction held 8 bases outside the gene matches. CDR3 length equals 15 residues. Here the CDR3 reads CASSQLAHPTDTQYF. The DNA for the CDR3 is TGTGCCAGTAGCCAACTAGCGCATCCCACAGATACGCAGTATTTT.

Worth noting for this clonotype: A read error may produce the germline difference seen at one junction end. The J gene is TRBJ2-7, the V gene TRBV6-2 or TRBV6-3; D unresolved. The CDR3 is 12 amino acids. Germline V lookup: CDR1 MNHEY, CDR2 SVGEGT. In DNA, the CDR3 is TGTGCCAGCAGTTACTCGGCCTACGAGCTGTACTTC. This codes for CASSYSAYELYF.

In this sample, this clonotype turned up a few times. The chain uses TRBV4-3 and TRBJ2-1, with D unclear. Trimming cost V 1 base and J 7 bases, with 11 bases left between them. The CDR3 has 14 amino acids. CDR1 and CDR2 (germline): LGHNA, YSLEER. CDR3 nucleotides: TGCGCCAGCAGCCAAGGACGAGTGCAGAATGAGCAGTTCTTC. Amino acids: CASSQGRVQNEQFF.

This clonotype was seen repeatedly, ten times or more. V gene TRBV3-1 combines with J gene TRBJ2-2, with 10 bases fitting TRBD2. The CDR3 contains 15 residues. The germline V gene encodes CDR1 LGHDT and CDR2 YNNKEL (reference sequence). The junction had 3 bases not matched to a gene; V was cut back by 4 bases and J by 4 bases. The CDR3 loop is CASSPSGRATGELFF. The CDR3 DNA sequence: TGTGCCAGCAGCCCCAGCGGGAGGGCCACCGGGGAGCTGTTTTTT.

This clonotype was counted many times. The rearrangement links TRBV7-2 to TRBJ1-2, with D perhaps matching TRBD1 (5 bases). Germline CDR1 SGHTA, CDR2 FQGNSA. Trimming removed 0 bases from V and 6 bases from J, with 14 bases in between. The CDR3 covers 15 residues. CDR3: CASSLAGRVENGYTF. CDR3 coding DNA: TGTGCCAGCAGCTTAGCTGGCAGGGTCGAGAATGGCTACACCTTC.

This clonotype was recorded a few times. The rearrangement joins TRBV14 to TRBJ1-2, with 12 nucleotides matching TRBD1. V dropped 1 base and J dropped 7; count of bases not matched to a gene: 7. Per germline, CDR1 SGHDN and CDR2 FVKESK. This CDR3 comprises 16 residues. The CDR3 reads CASSQGVGQGAGGYTF. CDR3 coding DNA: TGTGCCAGCAGCCAAGGTGTGGGACAGGGGGCTGGTGGCTACACCTTC.

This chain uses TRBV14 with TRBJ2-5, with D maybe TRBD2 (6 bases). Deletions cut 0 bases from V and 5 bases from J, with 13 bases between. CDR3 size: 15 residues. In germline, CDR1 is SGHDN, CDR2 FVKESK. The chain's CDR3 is CASSQDTGEWETQYF. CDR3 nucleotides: TGTGCCAGCAGCCAAGATACGGGGGAGTGGGAGACCCAGTACTTC.

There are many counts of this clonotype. The CDR3: CASSFTSGSTDTQYF. In DNA, the CDR3 is TGTGCCAGCAGTTTTACTAGCGGGAGTACAGATACGCAGTATTTT. J is TRBJ2-3 and V is TRBV12-3 or TRBV12-4; the match to TRBD2 covers 11 bases. This CDR3 comprises 15 residues. After removal of 3 bases from V and 3 bases from J, the junction contained 2 bases not matched to a gene.

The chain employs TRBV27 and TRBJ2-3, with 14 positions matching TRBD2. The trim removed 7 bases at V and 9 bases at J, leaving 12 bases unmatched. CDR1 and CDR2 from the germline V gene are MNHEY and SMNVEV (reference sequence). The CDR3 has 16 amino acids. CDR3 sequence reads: CASILWGLAGAETQYF. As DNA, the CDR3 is TGTGCCAGCATCCTATGGGGACTAGCGGGAGCCGAAACGCAGTATTTT.

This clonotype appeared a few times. The CDR3 sequence is CASSLGPAGADEQFF. The CDR3 DNA sequence: TGTGCCAGCAGCCTGGGACCAGCGGGAGCGGATGAGCAGTTCTTC. The J gene is TRBJ2-1, the V gene TRBV28; 8 nucleotides align to TRBD2. This CDR3 contains 15 residues. V lost 6 bases and J lost 8; bases outside the gene matches: 12. Per the germline V gene, CDR1 is MDHEN and CDR2 is SYDVKM.